Listed below are T cell receptor beta chains from one sample, sequenced in a study of T-cell reconstitution after alpha-beta-depleted transplantation in children. TCRdb itself ran the PCR reads through MiXCR, one entry per CDR3 protein. This sample has 200,000 to 300,000 distinct CDR3 sequences, with just under 8.5% found just once. The starting material was PBMCs, mostly from graft donor cells, obtained 180 days after TCRalphabeta/CD19-depleted stem cell transplant. Every receptor here comes from a male patient between 10 and 17 years old who had a stem cell transplant for acute lymphoblastic leukemia, so the T cells may come from the graft donor. The CDR3 runs from the conserved cysteine through the conserved F or W. The D gene is left open where the match is weak. Not all rows give a size; the values are once, few, many and, for expanded clones, a class.

J: TRBJ2-7; size: many; D: TRBD2; V: TRBV3-1; CDR3: CASSQDGGGSDEQYF; DNA: TGTGCCAGCAGCCAAGACGGAGGCGGGAGCGACGAGCAGTACTTC
J: TRBJ1-2; size: many; D: NA; V: TRBV4-1; CDR3: CASSQDWGVSGYTF; DNA: TGCGCCAGCAGCCAAGATTGGGGGGTCTCTGGCTACACCTTC
J: TRBJ1-5; size: NA; D: TRBD1; V: TRBV20-1; CDR3: CSVKQGAGNQPQHF; DNA: TGCAGTGTTAAACAGGGGGCGGGCAATCAGCCCCAGCATTTT
J: TRBJ2-3; size: many; D: NA; V: TRBV7-3; CDR3: CASSPLLGANTQYF; DNA: TGTGCCAGCAGCCCCCTCTTGGGGGCAAATACGCAGTATTTT
J: TRBJ2-1; size: many; D: TRBD2; V: TRBV24-1; CDR3: CATSDRSGLAGYNEQFF; DNA: TGTGCCACCAGTGATCGCTCAGGACTAGCGGGATACAATGAGCAGTTCTTC
J: TRBJ2-1; size: many; D: TRBD2; V: TRBV28; CDR3: CASSLWEGGLAVYNEQFF; DNA: TGTGCCAGCAGTTTATGGGAGGGGGGACTAGCGGTCTACAATGAGCAGTTCTTC
J: TRBJ1-2; size: many; D: TRBD1; V: TRBV7-9; CDR3: CASSFTGGGSYGYTF; DNA: TGTGCCAGCAGCTTTACAGGGGGTGGCTCGTATGGCTACACCTTC
J: TRBJ2-7; size: many; D: TRBD1; V: TRBV5-1; CDR3: CASSSLGQDEQYF; DNA: TGCGCCAGCAGCTCCTTGGGACAGGACGAGCAGTACTTC
J: TRBJ2-5; size: NA; D: NA; V: TRBV4-2; CDR3: CARSPGRQTARETQYF; DNA: TGTGCCAGGAGCCCGGGGCGACAGACAGCAAGGGAGACCCAGTACTTC
J: TRBJ2-7; size: many; D: NA; V: TRBV4-3; CDR3: CASSQDSRAGYEQYF; DNA: TGCGCCAGCAGCCAAGATAGCAGGGCCGGCTACGAGCAGTACTTC
J: TRBJ1-2; size: many; D: NA; V: TRBV27; CDR3: CASSLEGNYGYTF; DNA: TGTGCCAGCAGTTTAGAGGGGAACTATGGCTACACCTTC
J: TRBJ2-3; size: many; D: NA; V: TRBV4-3; CDR3: CASSQAHREHTQYF; DNA: TGCGCCAGCAGCCAGGCCCACAGGGAGCATACGCAGTATTTT
J: TRBJ2-7; size: many; D: TRBD1; V: TRBV7-3; CDR3: CASSLWGRGQTYYEQYF; DNA: TGTGCCAGCAGCTTATGGGGCCGGGGACAGACCTACTACGAGCAGTACTTC
J: TRBJ2-2; size: many; D: TRBD2; V: TRBV29-1; CDR3: CSVVAGANTGELFF; DNA: TGCAGCGTTGTAGCGGGAGCGAACACCGGGGAGCTGTTTTTT
J: TRBJ2-7; size: many; D: NA; V: TRBV7-9; CDR3: CASSLGGLRREQYF; DNA: TGTGCCAGCAGCTTAGGGGGGCTTCGGCGCGAGCAGTACTTC
J: TRBJ2-2; size: many; D: NA; V: TRBV6-5; CDR3: CASRRTATGELFF; DNA: TGTGCCAGCAGACGGACAGCAACCGGGGAGCTGTTTTTT
J: TRBJ2-4; size: many; D: NA; V: TRBV29-1; CDR3: CSVGGPRDIQYF; DNA: TGCAGCGTTGGTGGCCCGAGGGACATTCAGTACTTC
J: TRBJ1-2; size: many; D: NA; V: TRBV7-9; CDR3: CASSTHRVKAGGYTF; DNA: TGTGCCAGCAGCACCCACAGGGTGAAAGCTGGTGGCTACACCTTC
J: TRBJ2-1; size: many; D: TRBD1; V: TRBV29-1; CDR3: CSVDPGQGIFNEQFF; DNA: TGCAGCGTTGACCCAGGACAGGGGATATTCAATGAGCAGTTCTTC
J: TRBJ2-2; size: NA; D: NA; V: TRBV19; CDR3: CASSIAPSAGELFF; DNA: TGTGCCAGTAGTATAGCCCCTAGTGCCGGGGAGCTGTTTTTT
J: TRBJ2-7; size: many; D: TRBD2; V: TRBV10-2; CDR3: CASNPAGGRYEQYF; DNA: TGCGCCAGCAATCCAGCGGGAGGCCGGTACGAGCAGTACTTC
J: TRBJ1-5; size: NA; D: NA; V: TRBV4-1; CDR3: CASSPPGVYQPQHF; DNA: TGCGCCAGCAGCCCTCCGGGGGTATACCAGCCCCAGCATTTT
J: TRBJ2-3; size: many; D: TRBD2; V: TRBV12-3/TRBV12-4; CDR3: CASKLRAGGTDTQYF; DNA: TGTGCCAGCAAGCTTCGAGCGGGAGGCACAGATACGCAGTATTTT
J: TRBJ1-1; size: many; D: TRBD1; V: TRBV29-1; CDR3: CSVELTGGGTEAFF; DNA: TGCAGCGTTGAGTTGACAGGGGGAGGAACTGAAGCTTTCTTT
J: TRBJ2-2; size: many; D: NA; V: TRBV4-3; CDR3: CASSQGAFTGELFF; DNA: TGCGCCAGCAGCCAAGGGGCCTTTACCGGGGAGCTGTTTTTT
J: TRBJ1-5; size: NA; D: TRBD1; V: TRBV11-2; CDR3: CASSPGQGMYQPQHF; DNA: TGTGCCAGCAGCCCGGGACAGGGGATGTATCAGCCCCAGCATTTT
J: TRBJ2-2; size: many; D: NA; V: TRBV3-1; CDR3: CASKTRGSPGELFF; DNA: TGTGCCAGCAAAACGAGGGGGAGCCCCGGGGAGCTGTTTTTT
J: TRBJ1-5; size: many; D: NA; V: TRBV23-1; CDR3: CASGPGSNQPQHF; DNA: TGCGCCAGCGGACCGGGAAGCAATCAGCCCCAGCATTTT
J: TRBJ2-1; size: few; D: TRBD1; V: TRBV5-6; CDR3: CASSTLRDRPYNEQFF; DNA: TGTGCCAGCAGCACCCTCCGGGACAGGCCGTACAATGAGCAGTTCTTC
J: TRBJ1-4; size: many; D: NA; V: TRBV20-1; CDR3: CSARSGSKLFF; DNA: TGCAGTGCTAGATCGGGGTCAAAACTGTTTTTT
J: TRBJ1-5; size: many; D: NA; V: TRBV2; CDR3: CASSADRRGNQPQHF; DNA: TGTGCCAGCAGCGCCGACAGGAGAGGCAATCAGCCCCAGCATTTT
J: TRBJ2-3; size: many; D: NA; V: TRBV20-1; CDR3: CSASTLEGRVTDTQYF; DNA: TGCAGTGCTAGTACCTTAGAGGGCCGCGTCACAGATACGCAGTATTTT
J: TRBJ2-6; size: many; D: NA; V: TRBV25-1; CDR3: CASSGTNVDSGANVLTF; DNA: TGTGCCAGCAGTGGGACAAATGTCGACTCTGGGGCCAACGTCCTGACTTTC
J: TRBJ1-3; size: many; D: NA; V: TRBV10-3; CDR3: CAISQNPPRQGRSGNTIYF; DNA: TGTGCCATCAGCCAAAATCCCCCGCGCCAAGGTCGCTCTGGAAACACCATATATTTT
J: TRBJ1-5; size: many; D: NA; V: TRBV7-2; CDR3: CASSLARVRNQPQHF; DNA: TGTGCCAGCAGCTTAGCACGGGTCCGCAATCAGCCCCAGCATTTT
J: TRBJ2-7; size: NA; D: NA; V: TRBV5-6; CDR3: CASSLPQERAYEQYF; DNA: TGTGCCAGCAGCTTGCCACAGGAGCGAGCCTACGAGCAGTACTTC
J: TRBJ1-4; size: few; D: NA; V: TRBV18; CDR3: CASSQRGDATNEKLFF; DNA: TGTGCCAGCTCACAACGAGGGGATGCAACTAATGAAAAACTGTTTTTT
J: TRBJ2-1; size: many; D: NA; V: TRBV5-1; CDR3: CASSFRGRTNDEQFF; DNA: TGCGCCAGCAGCTTCCGGGGGCGGACGAATGATGAGCAGTTCTTC
J: TRBJ1-2; size: many; D: NA; V: TRBV9; CDR3: CASSTDAYNYGYTF; DNA: TGTGCCAGCAGCACAGACGCCTACAACTATGGCTACACCTTC
J: TRBJ1-6; size: many; D: NA; V: TRBV12-3/TRBV12-4; CDR3: CASSLQGPLNSPLHF; DNA: TGTGCCAGCAGTTTGCAGGGACCCTTGAATTCACCCCTCCACTTT
J: TRBJ1-6; size: few; D: NA; V: TRBV7-2; CDR3: CASSLDIHSPLHF; DNA: TGTGCCAGCAGCTTAGACATACATTCACCCCTCCACTTT
J: TRBJ2-3; size: many; D: NA; V: TRBV11-2; CDR3: CASSLWQGLGSDTQYF; DNA: TGTGCCAGCAGCTTATGGCAGGGGCTAGGCTCAGATACGCAGTATTTT
J: TRBJ2-3; size: many; D: NA; V: TRBV5-1; CDR3: CASSVLGGPDTQYF; DNA: TGCGCCAGCAGCGTCCTGGGGGGCCCAGATACGCAGTATTTT
J: TRBJ2-4; size: NA; D: TRBD2; V: TRBV7-8; CDR3: CASSLPRGDGAKNIQYF; DNA: TGTGCCAGCAGCTTACCTCGGGGGGACGGGGCCAAAAACATTCAGTACTTC
J: TRBJ1-2; size: many; D: NA; V: TRBV20-1; CDR3: CSAREGLRYGYTF; DNA: TGCAGTGCTAGAGAAGGACTGCGTTATGGCTACACCTTC
J: TRBJ2-2; size: NA; D: NA; V: TRBV5-3; CDR3: CARSLAPRAPNTGELFF; DNA: TGTGCCAGAAGCTTGGCGCCGAGGGCCCCGAACACCGGGGAGCTGTTTTTT
J: TRBJ1-5; size: NA; D: NA; V: TRBV10-1; CDR3: CASSENPQQPQHF; DNA: TGCGCCAGCAGTGAGAACCCGCAGCAGCCCCAGCATTTT
J: TRBJ2-1; size: many; D: TRBD2; V: TRBV7-7; CDR3: CASSLREGPGNEQFF; DNA: TGTGCCAGCAGCCTCCGGGAGGGCCCGGGCAATGAGCAGTTCTTC
J: TRBJ2-7; size: NA; D: NA; V: TRBV27; CDR3: CASSLSLGVPDYEQYF; DNA: TGTGCCAGCAGTTTATCGTTGGGAGTGCCCGACTACGAGCAGTACTTC
J: TRBJ2-1; size: many; D: NA; V: TRBV11-2; CDR3: CASRPRVPNEQFF; DNA: TGTGCCAGCAGACCCCGGGTCCCCAATGAGCAGTTCTTC
J: TRBJ1-1; size: many; D: TRBD1; V: TRBV20-1; CDR3: CSAALGTVEAFF; DNA: TGCAGTGCTGCCCTCGGGACAGTTGAAGCTTTCTTT
J: TRBJ2-7; size: many; D: NA; V: TRBV3-1; CDR3: CASSQAAGASYEQYF; DNA: TGTGCCAGCAGCCAAGCTGCGGGGGCCTCCTACGAGCAGTACTTC
J: TRBJ2-2; size: many; D: NA; V: TRBV5-1; CDR3: CASSLKRLNTGELFF; DNA: TGCGCCAGCAGCTTGAAACGGTTGAACACCGGGGAGCTGTTTTTT
J: TRBJ1-3; size: many; D: NA; V: TRBV5-5; CDR3: CASSLGVTGPGNTIYF; DNA: TGTGCCAGCAGCTTGGGGGTTACAGGGCCTGGAAACACCATATATTTT
J: TRBJ2-1; size: many; D: NA; V: TRBV20-1; CDR3: CSARPDSYNEQFF; DNA: TGCAGTGCTAGACCGGACAGTTACAATGAGCAGTTCTTC
J: TRBJ1-4; size: many; D: NA; V: TRBV27; CDR3: CASRGSRRATNEKLFF; DNA: TGTGCCAGCAGGGGTTCCAGACGAGCAACTAATGAAAAACTGTTTTTT
J: TRBJ2-5; size: many; D: NA; V: TRBV24-1; CDR3: CATACPPPSETQYF; DNA: TGTGCCACTGCATGCCCTCCGCCTTCGGAGACCCAGTACTTC